The 32 T cell receptor beta chains reported below all come from one sample, sequenced in a study of cytomegalovirus exposure and HLA in healthy donors (TCRdb year 2017). The method was the immunoSEQ multiplex PCR assay. A mixture of 60 forward primers for TCR Vbeta segments and 13 reverse primers for TCR Jbeta segments was used in the multiplex PCR. What TCRdb holds here is the immuneACCESS table cut down to in-frame rearrangements. Part of the clones is not present; checked against another copy, under half of the missing clones reflect an unresolved V gene, and the others are unexplained. The sample has fewer than 140,000 clones on record, 70% to 75% of them singletons. The ten largest account for roughly 3% of the sample. Sample: PBMCs. Receptors were obtained from a female donor in good health and CMV-seronegative.

DNA of the CDR3: TGTGCCAGCAGCTTACAGGGGGACACTGAAGCTTTCTTT. Amino acid sequence: CASSLQGDTEAFF. The chain employs TRBV7-3 and TRBJ1-1; 7 nucleotides align to TRBD1. The V gene end was trimmed by 2 bases and the J gene end by 3 bases; junction bases not matched to a gene: 0. Germline CDR1 SGHTA, CDR2 FQGTGA. The CDR3 is made up of 13 amino acids.

The chain links TRBV30 to TRBJ1-2; D might be TRBD1 (5 bases). The CDR3 totals 13 residues. V dropped 0 bases and J dropped 8 bases, with 13 bases sitting between them. Germline lookup yields CDR1 GTSNPN and CDR2 SVGIG (reference sequence). The CDR3 loop is CAWSVGGAGGYTF. The CDR3 coding sequence is TGTGCCTGGAGTGTGGGGGGAGCGGGGGGCTACACCTTC.

This rearrangement joins TRBV7-2 to TRBJ2-1; 11 positions match TRBD2. Germline V gene data show CDR1 as SGHTA and CDR2 as FQGNSA. The CDR3 has 17 amino acids. The V and J ends lost 3 bases and 4 bases, in that order; junction bases with no gene match: 8. CDR3 amino acids: CASSFLAGGRAYNEQFF. The CDR3 DNA is TGTGCCAGCAGCTTCCTAGCGGGGGGCCGCGCGTACAATGAGCAGTTCTTC. Drawing the rest from reference TRBV7-2 and TRBJ2-1, the complete variable domain is GAGVSQSPSNKVTEKGKDVELRCDPISGHTALYWYRQSLGQGLEFLIYFQGNSAPDKSGLPSDRFSAERTGGSVSTLTIQRTQQEDSAVYLCASSFLAGGRAYNEQFFGPGTRLTVL.

The rearrangement links TRBV5-4 to TRBJ2-2; D is perhaps TRBD2 (5 bases). Germline CDR1 and CDR2: SGHNT and YYREEE (reference sequence). This CDR3 contains 15 residues. Trimming cost V 4 bases and J 4 bases, with 14 bases left between them. CDR3 in amino acids: CASSPIPGSTGELFF. The CDR3 region has the DNA TGTGCCAGCAGCCCAATCCCGGGGAGCACCGGGGAGCTGTTTTTT.

A few counts support this clone. Other DNA sequences in the sample encode the same CDR3. The V gene is TRBV6-4, the J gene TRBJ2-1, with TRBD2 matching 9 bases. Germline CDR1 MRHNA, CDR2 SNTAGT. CDR3 length equals 15 residues. V gave up 0 bases and J gave up 4 bases; unmatched junction bases: 1. The CDR3 is CASSDSSGSYNEQFF. DNA of the CDR3: TGTGCCAGCAGTGACTCTAGCGGGAGTTACAATGAGCAGTTCTTC.

The gene calls are TRBV7-9 and TRBJ2-1, with 12 nucleotides matching TRBD2. Per the germline V gene, CDR1 is SEHNR and CDR2 is FQNEAQ (reference sequence). V lost 5 bases to trimming and J lost 8 bases; unmatched junction nucleotides: 7. The CDR3 sequence is 15 residues long. CDR3 bases: TGTGCCAGCAGCCGTACTAGCGGGAGGATCCATGAGCAGTTCTTC. It codes for CASSRTSGRIHEQFF.

This chain links TRBV7-8 with TRBJ2-5; 8 bases map to TRBD2. Gene TRBJ2-7 matches the end of the DNA better, so the J call may be wrong. CDR1 is SGHVS and CDR2 is FQNEAQ in the germline V gene. The CDR3 consists of 15 residues. The CDR3 loop reads CASSLESSGIYEQYF. The CDR3 DNA follows: TGTGCCAGCAGCTTAGAAAGTAGCGGGATCTACGAGCAGTACTTC.

This clone appeared once. The CDR3 region is CASTDWSGGELFF. CDR3 nucleotide sequence: TGTGCCAGCACCGACTGGTCTGGGGGGGAGCTGTTTTTT. This chain links TRBV6-5 with TRBJ2-2; D unresolved. Trimming took 7 bases from V and 8 from J, leaving 14 bases between them. The CDR3 has 13 residues. CDR1 is MNHEY, CDR2 SVGAGI, per germline.

The genes are TRBV10-3 and TRBJ2-7, with D maybe TRBD2 (6 bases). Germline CDR1 ENHRY, CDR2 SYGVKD. V shed 7 bases and J shed 0 bases, with 16 bases lying between them. This CDR3 region has 15 residues. This chain's CDR3 is CAIKEGLAGSYEQYF. CDR3 DNA: TGTGCCATCAAGGAGGGACTCGCAGGCTCCTACGAGCAGTACTTC.

This chain joins TRBV25-1 and TRBJ2-7; TRBD2 matches at 14 bases. J was trimmed by 9 bases and V by 4 bases; bases with no gene match: 8. This CDR3 has 15 residues. CDR1 and CDR2 (germline): MGHDK, SYGVNS. The CDR3 bases are TGTGCCAGCAGTGGCTCCGGGACTAGCGGGAGAGGGCAGTACTTC. This sequence encodes CASSGSGTSGRGQYF.

This chain joins TRBV11-2 and TRBJ2-7; TRBD2 matches at 7 bases. The V gene end was trimmed by 1 base and the J gene end by 9 bases; junction bases not matched to a gene: 12. The germline V gene has CDR1 SGHAT and CDR2 FQNNGV. The CDR3 is 15 amino acids. The CDR3 DNA sequence: TGTGCCAGCAGCTTAGGGGCCGGGGGGAGTTCATTGCAGTACTTC. Translating gives CASSLGAGGSSLQYF.

The J gene is TRBJ1-1, the V gene TRBV19; D remains unclear. This CDR3 comprises 16 residues. Germline CDR1 LNHDA, CDR2 SQIVND (reference sequence). Trimming took 0 bases from V and 2 from J, leaving 13 bases between them. CDR3 bases: TGTGCCAGTAGTATAGACCCCGGTGCGGGAAACACTGAAGCTTTCTTT. Its translation is CASSIDPGAGNTEAFF.

This chain links TRBV29-1 with TRBJ1-1, with 10 bases identical to TRBD1. V was clipped by 4 bases and J by 4 bases; unmatched bases: 0. In germline, CDR1 is SQVTM, CDR2 ANQGSEA. The CDR3 length is 12 residues. Here the CDR3 reads CSVGTGGTEAFF. In nucleotides, the CDR3 is TGCAGCGTTGGGACAGGGGGCACTGAAGCTTTCTTT.

The gene calls are TRBV4-1 and TRBJ1-5; D remains unclear. The CDR3 totals 13 residues. V was pared by 3 bases and J by 9 bases, with 12 bases between. CDR1 is MGHRA and CDR2 is YSYEKL in the germline V gene. The chain's CDR3 is CASSQEDSRPQHF. As DNA, the CDR3 is TGCGCCAGCAGCCAGGAGGACTCCAGGCCCCAGCATTTT.

This chain joins TRBV28 and TRBJ1-1; D might be TRBD1 (5 bases). V shed 1 base and J shed 2 bases, with 11 bases lying between them. Germline V gives CDR1 MDHEN, CDR2 SYDVKM. The CDR3 contains 15 residues. Here the CDR3 reads CASSLSQGRNTEAFF. The CDR3 DNA sequence: TGTGCCAGCAGTTTATCCCAGGGCAGAAACACTGAAGCTTTCTTT.

This clone showed up just a few times. The chain joins TRBV28 to TRBJ1-3; no definite D call. In germline, CDR1 is MDHEN, CDR2 SYDVKM. The CDR3 covers 15 residues. Between the trimmed V and J ends, which lost 3 bases and 3 bases, there was a span of 12 bases. CDR3 amino acids: CASSFSGSVGNTIYF. In DNA form, the CDR3 reads TGTGCCAGCAGTTTTTCTGGTTCGGTTGGAAACACCATATATTTT. Using reference TRBV28 and TRBJ1-3 for the parts outside the CDR3, the full variable domain is DVKVTQSSRYLVKRTGEKVFLECVQDMDHENMFWYRQDPGLGLRLIYFSYDVKMKEKGDIPEGYSVSREKKERFSLILESASTNQTSMYLCASSFSGSVGNTIYFGEGSWLTVV.

The chain links TRBV5-1 to TRBJ2-1, with a tentative D call TRBD1 (6 bases). The CDR3 has 15 amino acids. V lost 4 bases to trimming and J lost 5 bases, with 16 bases between them. From germline, CDR1 is SGHRS and CDR2 YFSETQ. The CDR3 is CASSIGGGSDNEQFF. The DNA for the CDR3 is TGCGCCAGCAGCATTGGGGGCGGGTCGGACAATGAGCAGTTCTTC.

V usage is TRBV4-2 and J usage is TRBJ2-2; 8 nucleotides line up with TRBD1. Germline V gives CDR1 LGHNA, CDR2 YNFKEQ. The CDR3 totals 16 residues. V lost 8 bases and J lost 7; bases outside the gene matches: 15. This CDR3 reads CASGMVGQGGNGELFF. CDR3 nucleotides: TGTGCCAGCGGTATGGTCGGACAGGGCGGGAACGGGGAGCTGTTTTTT.

The chain carries TRBV30 and TRBJ2-1, with 7 bases fitting TRBD1. V lost 1 base and J lost 4; bases outside the gene matches: 13. In germline, CDR1 is GTSNPN, CDR2 SVGIG (reference sequence). This CDR3 comprises 17 residues. This CDR3 is CAWSGPTGYPLYNEQFF. CDR3 bases: TGTGCCTGGAGTGGTCCGACAGGGTATCCCCTTTACAATGAGCAGTTCTTC.

This clone has just a few counts. The chain carries TRBV7-8 and TRBJ2-7, with 8 nucleotides matching TRBD1. Trimming cost V 5 bases and J 7 bases; bases outside gene matches: 7. Per the germline V gene, CDR1 is SGHVS and CDR2 is FQNEAQ. CDR3 length equals 13 residues. The CDR3 DNA reads as TGTGCCAGCAGCCTGGACAGGGTGGGGGAGCAGTACTTC. Its translation is CASSLDRVGEQYF.

The chain employs TRBV10-2 and TRBJ2-1; TRBD2 aligns across 11 bases. The germline gives CDR1 WSHSY, CDR2 SAAADI. This CDR3 has 16 amino acids. J gave up 3 bases and V 6 bases, and 7 bases lay outside the gene matches. The CDR3 protein is CASRLAGGPFYNEQFF. CDR3 nucleotide sequence: TGCGCCAGCAGATTAGCGGGAGGGCCTTTCTACAATGAGCAGTTCTTC.

The chain carries TRBV6-1 and TRBJ1-2, with TRBD1 matching over 8 bases. Germline CDR1 reads MNHNS; CDR2 reads SASEGT. With V trimmed by 3 bases and J by 4 bases, 13 bases remained unmatched. This CDR3 has 17 amino acids. CDR3 sequence: CASSDPGRGLYGYGYTF. Written as DNA, the CDR3 is TGTGCCAGCAGTGATCCAGGCAGGGGGCTATATGGCTATGGCTACACCTTC.

The chain combines TRBV6-6 with TRBJ1-1; unclear D gene. Germline CDR1 reads MNHNY; CDR2 reads SVGAGI (reference sequence). V lost 4 bases and J 1 base, leaving 10 bases between the germline ends. This CDR3 is built from 14 residues. CDR3 residues: CASSSRRGNTEAFF. CDR3 nucleotides: TGTGCCAGCAGTTCCCGGAGAGGGAACACTGAAGCTTTCTTT.

This sequence joins TRBV5-5 and TRBJ2-7, with D perhaps matching TRBD2 (6 bases). Germline CDR1 SGHKS, CDR2 YYEKEE (reference sequence). The CDR3 has 15 residues. Trimming pared 6 bases from V and 3 bases from J, leaving 19 bases between. The CDR3 sequence is CASKRRAGTNYEQYF. DNA for the CDR3: TGTGCCAGCAAACGCCGTGCGGGAACTAACTACGAGCAGTACTTC.

The V call is TRBV6-5, the J call TRBJ2-5; D is possibly TRBD1 (6 bases). V lost 6 bases and J 2 bases, leaving 16 bases between the germline ends. Germline CDR1 is MNHEY and CDR2 is SVGAGI. The CDR3 is 15 residues long. CDR3 bases: TGTGCCAGCAGAAAACCGACAGGCGGACAAGAGACCCAGTACTTC. Its translation is CASRKPTGGQETQYF.

The CDR3 bases are TGTGCCAGCAGCCCGTTGGATACGCAGTATTTT. As protein: CASSPLDTQYF. The V and J genes are TRBV7-9 and TRBJ2-3; D unresolved. Trimming stripped 5 bases from V and 6 bases from J, with 6 bases between. The CDR3 extends over 11 amino acids. Germline CDR1 SEHNR, CDR2 FQNEAQ (reference sequence).

The rearrangement links TRBV5-1 to TRBJ1-2; tentatively, D is TRBD1 (6 bases). The germline V gene has CDR1 SGHRS and CDR2 YFSETQ. CDR3 length: 14 residues. V was pared by 2 bases and J by 4 bases, with 12 bases between. The CDR3 loop is CASSLQGKGYGYTF. CDR3 bases: TGCGCCAGCAGCTTACAGGGTAAGGGCTATGGCTACACCTTC.

This clone came up a few times. The genes are TRBV4-1 and TRBJ2-7, with 8 bases fitting TRBD2. J lost 2 bases, V lost 1 base, and 7 bases had no gene match. Germline V gene sequence: CDR1 MGHRA, CDR2 YSYEKL. The CDR3 extends over 16 amino acids. The CDR3 sequence: CASSQGGGRSTYEQYF. The CDR3 DNA reads TGCGCCAGCAGCCAAGGTGGCGGGAGGTCCACCTACGAGCAGTACTTC.

The chain has TRBV15 and TRBJ2-5; D possibly corresponds to TRBD2 (5 bases). The CDR3 is 15 amino acids. Germline V lookup: CDR1 LNHNV, CDR2 YYDKDF (reference sequence). V dropped 7 bases and J dropped 5 bases, with 20 bases sitting between them. This chain's CDR3 is CATTTLDGPGETQYF. The CDR3 bases are TGTGCCACCACAACCTTGGACGGTCCGGGGGAGACCCAGTACTTC.

The genes are TRBV10-3 and TRBJ2-3; 9 nucleotides align to TRBD2. This CDR3 comprises 13 residues. V shed 5 bases, J shed 4 bases, and the junction held 1 base outside the gene matches. CDR1 and CDR2 (germline): ENHRY, SYGVKD. CDR3 region: CAISRGRADTQYF. CDR3 bases: TGTGCCATCAGTCGCGGGAGGGCAGATACGCAGTATTTT.

This chain connects TRBV29-1 to TRBJ2-1; 9 positions match TRBD1. J was trimmed by 7 bases and V by 5 bases; bases with no gene match: 6. Germline-derived CDR1 and CDR2 are SQVTM and ANQGSEA. This CDR3 has 13 residues. The CDR3 nucleotides are TGCAGCGTTAAGGGACAGGGATTAAATGAGCAGTTCTTC. Amino acid sequence: CSVKGQGLNEQFF.

The V and J genes are TRBV11-2 and TRBJ2-2, with TRBD2 identical over 10 bases. Per the germline V gene, CDR1 is SGHAT and CDR2 is FQNNGV. Trimming took 3 bases from V and 6 from J; bases not matched to a gene: 4. The CDR3 length is 15 residues. The CDR3 sequence is CASSFSGRRSGELFF. CDR3 in DNA: TGTGCCAGCAGCTTTAGCGGGAGGCGGTCCGGGGAGCTGTTTTTT.